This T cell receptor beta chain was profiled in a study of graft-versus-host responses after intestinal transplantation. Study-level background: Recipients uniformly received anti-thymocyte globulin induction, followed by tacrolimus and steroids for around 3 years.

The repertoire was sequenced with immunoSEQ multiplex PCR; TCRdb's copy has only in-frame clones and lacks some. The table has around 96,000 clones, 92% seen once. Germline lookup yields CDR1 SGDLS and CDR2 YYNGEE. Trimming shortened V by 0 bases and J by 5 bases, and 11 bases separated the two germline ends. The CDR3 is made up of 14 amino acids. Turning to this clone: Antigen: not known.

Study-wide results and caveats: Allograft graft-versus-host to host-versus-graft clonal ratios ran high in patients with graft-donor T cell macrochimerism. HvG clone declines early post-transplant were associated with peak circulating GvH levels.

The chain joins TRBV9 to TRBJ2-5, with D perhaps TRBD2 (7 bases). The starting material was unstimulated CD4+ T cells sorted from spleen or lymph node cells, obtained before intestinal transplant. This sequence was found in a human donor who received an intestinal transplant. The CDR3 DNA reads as TGTGCCAGCAGCGTAGTAGGGGGGGCGGAGACCCAGTACTTC. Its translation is CASSVVGGAETQYF.